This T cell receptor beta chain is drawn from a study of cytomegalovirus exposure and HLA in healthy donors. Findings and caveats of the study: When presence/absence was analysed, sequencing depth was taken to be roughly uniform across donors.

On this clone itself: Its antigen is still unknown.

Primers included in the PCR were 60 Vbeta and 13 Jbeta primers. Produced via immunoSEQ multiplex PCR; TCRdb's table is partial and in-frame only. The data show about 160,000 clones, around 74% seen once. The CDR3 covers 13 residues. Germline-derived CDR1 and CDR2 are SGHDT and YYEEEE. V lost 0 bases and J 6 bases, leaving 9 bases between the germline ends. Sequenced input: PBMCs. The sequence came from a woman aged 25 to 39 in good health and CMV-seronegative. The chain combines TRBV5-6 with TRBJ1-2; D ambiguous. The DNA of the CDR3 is TGTGCCAGCAGCTTGGGGCGGCGGGATGGCTACACCTTC. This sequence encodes CASSLGRRDGYTF.